This TCR beta chain was identified during a study of shared T cell receptors in the human thymus. The CDR3 covers 16 residues. V was cut by 1 base and J by 4 bases, with 14 bases left in between. Germline CDR1 LNHDA, CDR2 SQIVND (reference sequence). The assay was immunoSEQ multiplex PCR, and TCRdb's table has in-frame clones only and misses some. The table lists 600,000 to 900,000 clones, 70% to 90% of them singletons, with around 0.01% in the top ten. A further study also used this sample, focusing on human thymus T cells. That source reports: Highly overlapping thymic repertoires among unrelated individuals were reported in related research.

The sequenced sample consisted of thymocytes. The rearrangement joins TRBV19 to TRBJ1-5, with D possibly matching TRBD1 (6 bases). The sequence came from a girl younger than two with a congenital heart defect. The DNA of the CDR3 is TGTGCCAGTAGTATAGGATGGGGGCAGCAGAATCAGCCCCAGCATTTT. It translates to CASSIGWGQQNQPQHF.